Following are 21 T cell receptor beta chains from one sample sequenced in a study of blood T cells in healthy people across ages (dated by TCRdb to between 2014 and 2017). The library came from 5' RACE. Sequencer: Illumina HiSeq 2500. A second PCR of about 7 to 12 cycles was run with a J-beta primer mix and a sample-barcoded 5' primer. In-frame beta chains were kept once TCRdb had trimmed the public reads at Q25 with fastp and called clones with MiXCR. Merged by CDR3 protein, the rows form single entries marked with the most common genes and DNA. In this sample the table shows about 1.7 million distinct CDR3 sequences, about 30% of which occur a single time. Less than 9.5% of the sample is held by the ten biggest clonotypes. The sequencing input was blood. The origin of the receptors is a woman under 40 in good health.

This clonotype was seen many times. This chain uses TRBV5-1 with TRBJ2-7; 8 bases are shared with TRBD1. Germline V CDR1 and CDR2: SGHRS, YFSETQ. The V segment lost 3 bases and the J segment 1 base; nucleotides outside the gene matches: 6. The CDR3 extends over 15 amino acids. The CDR3 region is CASSYRGDKSYEQYF. The CDR3 nucleotides read TGCGCCAGCAGCTACAGGGGGGATAAGTCCTACGAGCAGTACTTC. Combining the CDR3 with reference TRBV5-1 and TRBJ2-7 gives the whole variable domain KAGVTQTPRYLIKTRGQQVTLSCSPISGHRSVSWYQQTPGQGLQFLFEYFSETQRNKGNFPGRFSGRQFSNSRSEMNVSTLELGDSALYLCASSYRGDKSYEQYFGPGTRLTVT.

This clonotype was recorded many times. The V call is TRBV30, the J call TRBJ2-1; 9 bases align to TRBD2. The V and J ends lost 0 bases and 9 bases, in that order; junction bases with no gene match: 6. The CDR3 runs to 14 residues. Germline V lookup: CDR1 GTSNPN, CDR2 SVGIG (reference sequence). CDR3: CAWSVGAGGFEQFF. The CDR3 nucleotides read TGTGCCTGGAGTGTCGGTGCGGGAGGGTTTGAGCAGTTCTTC.

This clonotype has at least ten counts. V gene TRBV12-3 or TRBV12-4 combines with J gene TRBJ2-1; 9 nucleotides agree with TRBD2. V trimming: 7 bases; J trimming: 4 bases; junction bases outside the gene matches: 23. The CDR3 is 20 amino acids. The CDR3 loop is CASTNHFLGSGRIGYNEQFF. The CDR3 DNA follows: TGTGCCAGCACCAATCACTTCTTAGGTAGCGGGAGAATTGGGTACAATGAGCAGTTCTTC.

This clonotype was seen only a few times. The CDR3 DNA reads TGCAGCGTTGGGGGAAAGACTGATGAAAAACTGTTTTTT. It translates to CSVGGKTDEKLFF. The V call is TRBV29-1, the J call TRBJ1-4; D gene unclear. This CDR3 has 13 amino acids. In germline, CDR1 is SQVTM, CDR2 ANQGSEA. Trimming removed 4 bases from V and 6 bases from J, with 12 bases in between.

The sample holds many counts of this clonotype. This chain connects TRBV7-9 to TRBJ1-2, with a tentative D call TRBD1 (5 bases). The V end lost 1 base, the J end lost 2 bases, and 17 bases lay between the germline ends. The CDR3 loop spans 17 amino acids. CDR1 is SEHNR and CDR2 is FQNEAQ in the germline V gene (reference sequence). The CDR3 nucleotides read TGTGCCAGCAGCTTAGATGGGATTCCGGGACTGAACTATGGCTACACCTTC. The encoded protein is CASSLDGIPGLNYGYTF.

In its sample, this clonotype was seen a few times. This rearrangement joins TRBV12-3 or TRBV12-4 to TRBJ1-2; perhaps TRBD1 as D (5 bases). The CDR3 loop spans 13 amino acids. Trimming left V 7 bases short and J 8 bases short, with 17 bases between. The CDR3, as DNA: TGTGCCAGCATCCCCATCAGGGCCCGGGGCTACACCTTC. The encoded protein is CASIPIRARGYTF.

This clonotype turned up a few times. The chain combines TRBV5-1 with TRBJ2-1, with a possible D match to TRBD2 (6 bases). Germline CDR1 reads SGHRS; CDR2 reads YFSETQ. CDR3 length: 14 residues. V was shortened by 4 bases and J by 10 bases, with 18 bases between the two germline ends. CDR3 in amino acids: CASSLAGSPWEQFF. DNA of the CDR3: TGCGCCAGCAGCCTGGCGGGGTCGCCCTGGGAGCAGTTCTTC.

This clonotype was picked up a small number of times. V usage is TRBV28 and J usage is TRBJ2-3; D not resolved. Trimming removed 2 bases at V and 4 bases at J, with 7 bases between. CDR1 is MDHEN, CDR2 SYDVKM, per germline. The CDR3 length is 13 residues. The DNA for the CDR3 is TGTGCCAGCAGTTTACGGGCCCCAGATACGCAGTATTTT. Translation gives CASSLRAPDTQYF.

This clonotype has more than one count but fewer than ten. The J gene is TRBJ2-2, the V gene TRBV5-1; no clear D. Germline V gene lookup returns CDR1 SGHRS and CDR2 YFSETQ. The CDR3 extends over 14 amino acids. V lost 6 bases, J lost 6 bases, and 15 bases lay in between. CDR3 bases: TGCGCCAGCACCCCAGAAGAGGAAGCCGGGGAGCTGTTTTTT. Its translation is CASTPEEEAGELFF.

The sample holds a few counts of this clonotype. The V and J genes are TRBV5-5 and TRBJ1-2; D uncertain. The germline CDR1 and CDR2 sequences are SGHKS and YYEKEE (reference sequence). V lost 0 bases and J 3 bases, leaving 12 bases between the germline ends. The CDR3 extends over 15 amino acids. The CDR3 DNA follows: TGTGCCAGCAGCTTGGTCAGGACGGCGGACTATGGCTACACCTTC. Translation: CASSLVRTADYGYTF.

The genes are TRBV6-5 and TRBJ1-1; no definite D call. Germline lookup yields CDR1 MNHEY and CDR2 SVGAGI. CDR3 length: 13 amino acids. Trimming took off 2 bases at V and 3 bases at J, with 7 bases between the two ends. CDR3 sequence: CASSYGSHTEAFF. The DNA of the CDR3 is TGTGCCAGCAGTTACGGCAGCCACACTGAAGCTTTCTTT.

The genes are TRBV4-3 and TRBJ2-2, with 14 bases aligning to TRBD2. J gave up 8 bases and V 5 bases, and 7 bases lay outside the gene matches. CDR1 and CDR2 (germline): LGHNA, YSLEER. CDR3 size: 16 residues. The CDR3 DNA reads TGCGCCAGCAGCAAGGGACTAGCGGGAGTAAATGGGGAGCTGTTTTTT. The encoded protein is CASSKGLAGVNGELFF.

The gene calls are TRBV7-2 and TRBJ2-3; D uncertain. The CDR3 spans 14 residues. Germline CDR1 and CDR2: SGHTA and FQGNSA. Trimming removed 4 bases at V and 2 bases at J, with 10 bases between. The DNA for the CDR3 is TGTGCCAGCAGCTCCACCCGCGCCACAGATACGCAGTATTTT. Its translation is CASSSTRATDTQYF.

This clonotype turned up a few times. V gene TRBV5-1 combines with J gene TRBJ2-7; 8 nucleotides match TRBD1. The CDR3 covers 16 residues. From germline, CDR1 is SGHRS and CDR2 YFSETQ. V shed 4 bases and J 0 bases; nucleotides not matched to a gene: 9. The CDR3 sequence: CASSATTGAVSYEQYF. The CDR3 region has the DNA TGCGCCAGCAGCGCAACGACAGGGGCCGTCTCCTACGAGCAGTACTTC.

This clonotype was counted once. The junction shows a germline mismatch at one end, possibly a read error. V gene TRBV11-2 combines with J gene TRBJ2-1; a weak D match, TRBD1 (5 bases). CDR3 length equals 13 residues. CDR1 SGHAT and CDR2 FQNNGV come from the germline V gene. CDR3 sequence: CASSLEVLGLLLF. The DNA of the CDR3 is TGTGCCAGCAGCTTAGAGGTCCTGGGGCTTCTGCTCTTC.

This clonotype appeared a few times. This chain uses TRBV29-1 with TRBJ2-3; D perhaps matches TRBD1 (6 bases). The germline V gene encodes CDR1 SQVTM and CDR2 ANQGSEA. The V end lost 0 bases, the J end lost 4 bases, and 14 bases lay between the germline ends. The CDR3 extends over 15 amino acids. DNA of the CDR3: TGCAGCGTTGAAGATTTGCAACAGGGCCCAGATACGCAGTATTTT. The encoded protein is CSVEDLQQGPDTQYF.

This sequence joins TRBV30 and TRBJ2-7, with D perhaps matching TRBD1 (5 bases). V gave up 6 bases and J gave up 9 bases, with 18 bases separating them. Germline CDR1 GTSNPN, CDR2 SVGIG (reference sequence). The CDR3 extends over 12 amino acids. The CDR3 DNA follows: TGTGCCTGTTCAGGGTCTGGTTTTGGGCAGTACTTC. Residues: CACSGSGFGQYF. The full variable domain, completed using reference TRBV30 and TRBJ2-7, is SQTIHQWPATLVQPVGSPLSLECTVEGTSNPNLYWYRQAAGRGLQLLFYSVGIGQISSEVPQNLSASRPQDRQFILSSKKLLLSDSGFYLCACSGSGFGQYFGPGTRLTVT.

Points on this clonotype: A clone one base away is much larger, so this may be a read error. The V gene is TRBV20-1, the J gene TRBJ2-5, with D possibly matching TRBD1 (6 bases). CDR3 length: 13 amino acids. Germline V lookup: CDR1 DFQATT, CDR2 SNEGSKA (reference sequence). V lost 7 bases and J lost 5, with 17 bases in between. CDR3 region: CSGKRGTGETQYF. The DNA for the CDR3 is TGCAGTGGAAAGAGGGGGACCGGCGAGACCCAGTACTTC.

The V and J genes are TRBV9 and TRBJ1-4; D gene unclear. The CDR3 contains 18 residues. Germline V gene lookup returns CDR1 SGDLS and CDR2 YYNGEE. Trimming stripped 3 bases from V and 3 bases from J, with 21 bases between. CDR3 in DNA: TGTGCCAGCAGCGCCCATCACGGTGGGGTCGCTGCTAATGAAAAACTGTTTTTT. This codes for CASSAHHGGVAANEKLFF.

The count of this clonotype is one. The rearrangement uses TRBV6-2 or TRBV6-3 and TRBJ2-1, with 8 bases aligning to TRBD2. This CDR3 comprises 19 residues. The germline gives CDR1 MNHEY, CDR2 SVGEGT. V was clipped by 8 bases and J by 0 bases; unmatched bases: 18. The CDR3 here is CASGPNPVLAESSYNEQFF. The CDR3 DNA reads TGTGCCAGCGGGCCCAATCCTGTACTAGCGGAAAGCTCCTACAATGAGCAGTTCTTC.

This rearrangement joins TRBV2 to TRBJ1-6; 7 nucleotides match TRBD1. The CDR3 runs to 15 residues. The V segment lost 7 bases and the J segment 3 bases; nucleotides outside the gene matches: 6. Germline CDR1 SNHLY, CDR2 FYNNEI. The CDR3 DNA reads TGTGCCAGCATATCCAGGGACAGCTATAATTCACCCCTCCACTTT. It yields the protein CASISRDSYNSPLHF.